This is a list of T cell receptor beta chains from one sample in a study of cytomegalovirus exposure and HLA in healthy donors. Method: immunoSEQ multiplex PCR; TCRdb's copy keeps in-frame clones and lacks some. The sample carries tens of thousands of clones, 88% recorded once. The sample consisted of PBMCs. These receptors all stem from a woman under 40 in good health and CMV-seronegative. Both conserved end residues are part of each CDR3. A D gene is named only where the DNA matches it firmly.

D	V	J	CDR3
TRBD1	TRBV7-8	TRBJ1-2	CASSLWTGESGYTF
NA	TRBV6-5	TRBJ1-1	CASSPSGLMNTEAFF
NA	TRBV5-1	TRBJ2-7	CASSLAAHQLEYEQYF
TRBD2	TRBV6-4	TRBJ2-5	CASSDPLAGGPETQYF
NA	TRBV19	TRBJ2-3	CASRTPWASTDTQYF
NA	TRBV7-9	TRBJ2-7	CASSSGFGTPLSYEQYF
NA	TRBV28	TRBJ1-1	CATQRAGFEAFF
TRBD2	TRBV27	TRBJ2-2	CASRIAGSNTGELFF
NA	TRBV2	TRBJ1-5	CASSFSYSNQPQHF
NA	TRBV19	TRBJ2-7	CASSSPDRWYEQYF
TRBD1	TRBV4-1	TRBJ1-4	CASSPDREKDEKLFF
NA	TRBV2	TRBJ2-3	CASSEEGGSTDTQYF
NA	TRBV5-1	TRBJ2-1	CASIPPGTGSSYNEQFF
TRBD1	TRBV6-1	TRBJ1-1	CASYRDRGTEAFF
NA	TRBV28	TRBJ1-5	CASSFAGASNQPQHF
TRBD1	TRBV6-5	TRBJ2-7	CASSYYPGRGLEQYF
TRBD1	TRBV6-1	TRBJ1-1	CASSEGGTGGTEAFF
TRBD2	TRBV4-3	TRBJ2-1	CASSQELAAYNEQFF
NA	TRBV7-6	TRBJ2-3	CASSRAAFSTDTQYF
TRBD1	TRBV18	TRBJ1-2	CASSPPGDSYGYTF
TRBD1	TRBV5-1	TRBJ2-1	CASWVGTGSNEQFF